Included here is one T cell receptor beta chain sequence, with context. Its antigen has not been determined. There are no base qualities to consult, and no much larger clone falls within one base. The germline V gene encodes CDR1 SGHTA and CDR2 FQGNSA. The CDR3, cysteine through phenylalanine, is 15 amino acids long. The DNA shown is the 45-base CDR3, in frame from base 1. Trimming leaves V shorter by 0 bases and J shorter by 5 bases, with the junction holding 6 bases beyond the gene matches. The data are from a study of early T cells in non-severe SARS-CoV-2 infection (dated by TCRdb to about 2021). Study-level background: Bulk RNA from unsorted whole blood was used for TCR sequencing, so alpha and beta chains could not be paired.

The study was a case-control design nested within a healthcare worker cohort in London, UK, with weekly nasopharyngeal swab PCR tests and blood sampling. Healthcare workers were recruited during the week of the UK lockdown, between 23 and 31 March 2020, and followed weekly for up to about 15 weeks. Paper-wide results and their limitations: VDJdb matching was skewed toward anti-spike CD8 responses and likely underestimated virus-specific expansions by missing private and CD4 specificities.

Library method: 5' RACE. This sample was sequenced with a NextSeq 500. Unique molecular identifiers were attached to individual cDNA molecules in the TCR library protocol so that sequencing error and PCR bias could be corrected. Both TCR alpha and beta chains were sequenced, and tight co-correlation was observed between alpha and beta sequence abundances in each sample. Turning to the authors' computational methods: Decombinator V4 was used to perform V gene, J gene and CDR3 annotation of TCR sequences. TCRs were defined as expanded if a significant change between any two time points was detected under a Poisson model with p below 0.0001. TCR abundances were normalised to the total number of TCRs sequenced per sample and expressed as counts per million. MAIT TCRs were defined by TRAV1-2 paired with TRAJ12, TRAJ20 or TRAJ33, and iNKT TCRs by TRAV10 paired with TRAJ18. VDJdb, accessed 1 November 2021, was searched for CMV, EBV and SARS-CoV-2 annotated TCRs, with TCRs annotated for multiple antigens excluded. In TCRdb, the public reads were trimmed at Q25 with fastp and aligned with MiXCR, with productive beta chains retained. Identical CDR3 protein sequences are pooled into one entry, listed with their most common genes and DNA. The V and J calls and clone size are TCRdb's, not the authors'. The sample records under 95,000 distinct CDR3 sequences, about 15% of which are singletons. The ten largest account for around 5.4% of the sample.

This chain joins TRBV7-2 to TRBJ2-5, and 7 bases in between align with TRBD2. The sequence was obtained from an adult who was a healthcare worker with PCR-confirmed SARS-CoV-2 infection or an uninfected control (not recorded which). Sample: whole blood. The CDR3 reads CASSLAGGGQETQYF. The DNA is TGTGCCAGCAGCTTAGCGGGGGGAGGGCAGGAGACCCAGTACTTC.